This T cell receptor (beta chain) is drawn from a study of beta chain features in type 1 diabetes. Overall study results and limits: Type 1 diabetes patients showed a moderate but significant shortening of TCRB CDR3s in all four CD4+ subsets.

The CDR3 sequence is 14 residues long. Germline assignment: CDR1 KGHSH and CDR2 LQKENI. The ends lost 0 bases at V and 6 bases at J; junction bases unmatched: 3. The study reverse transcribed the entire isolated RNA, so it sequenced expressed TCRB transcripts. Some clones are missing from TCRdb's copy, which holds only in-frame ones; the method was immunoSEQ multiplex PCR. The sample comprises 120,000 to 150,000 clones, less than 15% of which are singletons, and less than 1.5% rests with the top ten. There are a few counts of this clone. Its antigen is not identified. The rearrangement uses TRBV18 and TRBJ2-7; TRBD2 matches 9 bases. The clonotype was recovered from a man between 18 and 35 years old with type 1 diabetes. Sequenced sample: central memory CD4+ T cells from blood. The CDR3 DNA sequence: TGTGCCAGCTCACCACCGGGACTAGCTGGCGAGCAGTACTTC. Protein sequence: CASSPPGLAGEQYF.